This T cell receptor beta chain was profiled in a study of type 1 and type 2 diabetes patients (dated by TCRdb to the mid-2010s). In the study overall: About ten type 1 diabetes patients, four type 2 diabetes patients and roughly 6 nondiabetic controls were recruited in China to form the cohort. Across the study, CD4+ and CD8+ T cells were positively selected from PBMCs using CD4 or CD8 MicroBeads on MACS columns. A total of 15 million to 20 million paired-end reads were generated across the whole study. The study profiled TCRbeta repertoires by high-throughput sequencing to compare type 1 diabetes, type 2 diabetes and nondiabetic individuals. Type 2 diabetes patients were used as a disease comparison group for the type 1 diabetes patients. Sequencing of the TCRbeta libraries was paired-end and was performed on Illumina HiSeq 2000 or MiSeq instruments. Similar V gene usage was observed when roughly 18-cycle and roughly 25-cycle amplification were compared, suggesting similar primer efficiencies and random PCR bias. What the study reported, not specific to this receptor: Because only a limited number of T2D and control samples were sequenced, some T1D-only HECs might also appear in more T2D or control samples. In both CD4+ and CD8+ T cells, type 2 diabetes repertoires were highly diverse, with diversity significantly greater than that of type 1 diabetes repertoires. Type 2 diabetes and control samples had highly correlated V and J gene usage patterns, with the correlation between samples averaging about 0.97. Only a few highly-expanded CD4+ clones (median one) were found in type 2 diabetes patients, and these clones made up a median approximately 4.2% of reads. The study groups were not matched for age and gender, which could possibly have biased interpretation.

All diabetic patients met standard classification criteria for type 1 or type 2 diabetes, with glucose and C-peptide assessed by WHO-recommended methods. Exclusion applied to any donor with other autoimmune diseases or infections within the previous four weeks. Roughly 9.5 milliliters of peripheral blood were collected from each participant. LymphoPrep density separation was used to isolate PBMCs. A note on this clonotype: It lacks a known antigen. No per-base quality is available; no much larger clone lies one base away.

The CDR1 and CDR2 encoded by the germline V gene (reference sequence) are GTSNPN and SVGIG. V loses 1 base at its end and J loses 0 bases; junction bases beyond the gene matches: 3. The CDR3 has 16 amino acids, counting the end cysteine and phenylalanine. Of all the DNA, just the CDR3 is kept, 48 bases in frame from base 1. Instrument used: Illumina MiSeq. Genomic DNA from sorted T cell subsets served as template for TCRbeta CDR3 amplification. The TCRbeta CDR3 region was amplified by multiplex PCR with 30 forward and 13 reverse primers. PCR products were purified with AMPure XP beads, then indices and adaptors were added in a second roughly 23-cycle PCR. Before sequencing, the QIAquick Gel Extraction Kit was used to gel-purify the libraries. The published analysis was carried out like this. FLASH was used to merge paired-end reads, and IgBLAST was used to align the merged reads to IMGT V, D and J germline references. Reads with below 70% alignment identity to germline references were discarded, and 9.5 million to 14 million reads were retained study-wide. CDR3 boundaries, reading frame and productivity were assigned following IMGT definitions. Clones at or above 1% of reads were defined as highly-expanded clones, and diversity was measured by normalized Shannon entropy. Unpaired two-tailed t-tests were used to test group differences in Shannon entropy. TCRdb redid the processing of the public reads, applying fastp at Q25 and MiXCR, and retained in-frame beta chains. Identical CDR3 proteins give one entry, which carries the most common genes and DNA. TCRdb assigned the V and J calls; the authors' analysis was not used. Counted in this sample were about 270,000 distinct CDR3 sequences; roughly 50% of them appeared once. Clones ranked in the top ten supply about 13% of the sample.

The receptor was derived from a man between 18 and 35 years old with type 2 diabetes. Rearrangement joined TRBV30 to TRBJ2-6; 7 middle bases align to TRBD1. The specimen was peripheral blood mononuclear cells (PBMCs). In nucleotides, the sequence is TGTGCCTGGAGTGCGGGACAGAGCTCTGGGGCCAACGTCCTGACTTTC. Translated, it reads CAWSAGQSSGANVLTF.